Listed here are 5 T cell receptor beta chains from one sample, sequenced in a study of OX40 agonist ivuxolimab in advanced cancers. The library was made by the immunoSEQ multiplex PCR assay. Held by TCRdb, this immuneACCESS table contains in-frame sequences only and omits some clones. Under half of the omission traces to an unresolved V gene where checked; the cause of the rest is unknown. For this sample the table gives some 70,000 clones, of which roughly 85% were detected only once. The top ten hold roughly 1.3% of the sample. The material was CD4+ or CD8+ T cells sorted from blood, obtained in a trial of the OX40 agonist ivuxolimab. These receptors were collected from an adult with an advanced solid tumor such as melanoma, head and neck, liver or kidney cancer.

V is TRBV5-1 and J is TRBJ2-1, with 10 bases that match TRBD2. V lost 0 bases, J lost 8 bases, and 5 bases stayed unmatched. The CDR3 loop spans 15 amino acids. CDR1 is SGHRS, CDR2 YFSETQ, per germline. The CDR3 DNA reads TGCGCCAGCAGCTTGGTTTCTAGCGGGAGTGATGAGCAGTTCTTC. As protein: CASSLVSSGSDEQFF.

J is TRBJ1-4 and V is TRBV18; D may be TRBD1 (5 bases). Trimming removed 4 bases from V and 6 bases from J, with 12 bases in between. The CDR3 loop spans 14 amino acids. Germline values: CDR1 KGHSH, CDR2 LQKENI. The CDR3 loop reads CASSRRQGDEKLFF. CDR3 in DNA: TGTGCCAGCTCACGGAGGCAGGGTGATGAAAAACTGTTTTTT.

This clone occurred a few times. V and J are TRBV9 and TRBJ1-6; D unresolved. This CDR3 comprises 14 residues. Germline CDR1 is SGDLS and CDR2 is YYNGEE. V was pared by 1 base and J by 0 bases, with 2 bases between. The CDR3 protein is CASSVNSYNSPLHF. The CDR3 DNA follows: TGTGCCAGCAGCGTAAACTCCTATAATTCACCCCTCCACTTT.

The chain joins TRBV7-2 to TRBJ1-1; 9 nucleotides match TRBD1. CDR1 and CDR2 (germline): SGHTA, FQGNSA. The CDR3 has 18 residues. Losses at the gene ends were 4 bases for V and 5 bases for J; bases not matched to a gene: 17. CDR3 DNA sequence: TGTGCCAGCAGCTCTAGGATCTCGGGACAGGGTGGGTGGACTGAAGCTTTCTTT. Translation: CASSSRISGQGGWTEAFF.

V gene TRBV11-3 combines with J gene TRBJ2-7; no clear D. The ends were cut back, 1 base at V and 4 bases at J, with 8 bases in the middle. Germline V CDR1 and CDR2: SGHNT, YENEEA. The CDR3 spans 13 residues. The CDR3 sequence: CASSLGAEYEQYF. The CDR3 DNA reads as TGTGCCAGCAGCTTAGGGGCCGAATACGAGCAGTACTTC.